These T cell receptor beta chains were read from a single sample in a study of OX40 agonist ivuxolimab in advanced cancers. This table comes from immunoSEQ multiplex PCR, and its TCRdb copy is limited to in-frame clones, with some not included. This sample has 70,000 to 95,000 clones, with 91% found just once. This sample comprised CD4+ or CD8+ T cells sorted from blood, obtained in a trial of the OX40 agonist ivuxolimab. These receptors all come from an adult with an advanced solid tumor such as melanoma, head and neck, liver or kidney cancer. Each CDR3 is given with its conserved first and last residue. Each record gives: clone size, V gene, D gene, J gene, CDR3 protein, CDR3 DNA. The D gene is left open where the match is weak. Rows may omit the clone size; those that give it use once, few, many or a size class.

once,TRBV12-5,TRBD1,TRBJ2-7,CASGLLQGAAEQYF,TGTGCTAGTGGTTTGCTCCAGGGGGCGGCCGAGCAGTACTTC
NA,TRBV9,TRBD1,TRBJ1-4,CASSAFGTGANEKLFF,TGTGCCAGCAGCGCGTTCGGGACAGGGGCTAATGAAAAACTGTTTTTT
NA,TRBV7-8,NA,TRBJ1-4,CASSYRFSNEKLFF,TGTGCCAGCAGCTACAGGTTCTCAAATGAAAAACTGTTTTTT
once,TRBV9,NA,TRBJ2-1,CASSVGVSSYNEQFF,TGTGCCAGCAGCGTGGGGGTTAGCTCCTACAATGAGCAGTTCTTC
NA,TRBV7-8,TRBD2,TRBJ2-7,CASSLTSGGLSYEQYF,TGTGCCAGCAGCTTGACTAGCGGGGGACTCTCCTACGAGCAGTACTTC
NA,TRBV7-3,TRBD2,TRBJ2-1,CASSLRLAGNNEQFF,TGTGCCAGCAGCTTAAGACTAGCGGGAAACAATGAGCAGTTCTTC
few,TRBV28,NA,TRBJ2-2,CASSLPPELQGSWDHNTGELFF,TGTGCCAGCAGTTTACCCCCTGAGCTTCAGGGCTCTTGGGATCATAACACCGGGGAGCTGTTTTTT
NA,TRBV6-7,TRBD2,TRBJ2-3,CASSYSWGGCTDTQYF,TGTGCCAGCAGTTACTCTTGGGGGGGTTGCACAGATACGCAGTATTTT
few,TRBV10-3,NA,TRBJ1-2,CAMVEGRAYGYTF,TGTGCCATGGTTGAAGGGAGGGCCTATGGCTACACCTTC
NA,TRBV6-1,NA,TRBJ2-2,CASSGYRVSTGELFF,TGTGCCAGCAGCGGATACAGGGTATCCACCGGGGAGCTGTTTTTT
NA,TRBV5-4,NA,TRBJ1-2,CASSSRLREAGYTF,TGTGCCAGCAGCTCACGTCTCCGAGAGGCTGGCTACACCTTC
NA,TRBV2,TRBD1,TRBJ1-2,CASSTLGQGSGYTF,TGTGCCAGCAGCACATTGGGACAGGGGAGTGGCTACACCTTC
NA,TRBV5-4,NA,TRBJ2-5,CASSWSERETQYF,TGTGCCAGCAGCTGGAGCGAGCGGGAGACCCAGTACTTC
NA,TRBV4-1,TRBD1,TRBJ1-1,CASSRAGGVGVTEAFF,TGCGCCAGCAGCCGGGCAGGGGGGGTCGGTGTCACTGAAGCTTTCTTT
NA,TRBV28,NA,TRBJ2-7,CASTSLSRGYEQYF,TGTGCCAGCACCTCTCTATCCCGGGGCTACGAGCAGTACTTC
NA,TRBV11-2,NA,TRBJ2-5,CASSPPALGVETQYF,TGTGCCAGCAGCCCCCCGGCTTTGGGGGTGGAGACCCAGTACTTC
once,TRBV10-3,NA,TRBJ1-3,CAISERGRHSGNTIYF,TGTGCCATCAGTGAGCGTGGGCGGCACTCTGGAAACACCATATATTTT
NA,TRBV6-6,TRBD2,TRBJ2-2,CASSNTGLVTGELFF,TGTGCCAGCAGTAACACGGGACTAGTCACCGGGGAGCTGTTTTTT
few,TRBV2,NA,TRBJ1-2,CASQPDGPGYTF,TGTGCCAGCCAGCCAGACGGGCCTGGCTACACCTTC
NA,TRBV11-1,NA,TRBJ2-1,CASSLLGSYNEQFF,TGTGCCAGCAGCTTGTTGGGCTCCTACAATGAGCAGTTCTTC
NA,TRBV7-2,NA,TRBJ1-1,CASSLFENTEAFF,TGTGCCAGCAGCTTATTTGAGAACACTGAAGCTTTCTTT
NA,TRBV5-1,TRBD1,TRBJ2-5,CASSFWDRETQYF,TGCGCCAGCAGCTTTTGGGACAGAGAGACCCAGTACTTC
NA,TRBV13,NA,TRBJ2-5,CASSLLSMKTQYF,TGTGCCAGCAGCCTATTATCCATGAAGACCCAGTACTTC
NA,TRBV10-1,NA,TRBJ2-2,CASSESWQGRGTGELFF,TGCGCCAGCAGTGAGTCGTGGCAGGGGCGTGGGACCGGGGAGCTGTTTTTT
NA,TRBV5-4,NA,TRBJ1-5,CASSRYTDTQHF,TGTGCCAGCTCCCGATATACAGATACGCAGCATTTT
NA,TRBV7-9,TRBD2,TRBJ2-3,CASSLSGSADTQYF,TGTGCCAGCAGCCTGAGCGGGAGTGCAGATACGCAGTATTTT
once,TRBV21-1,NA,TRBJ1-5,CASSKPSGGGNQPQHF,TGTGCCAGCAGCAAACCCAGCGGGGGCGGCAATCAGCCCCAGCATTTT
NA,TRBV7-6,NA,TRBJ1-3,CASSRGAWRENTIYF,TGTGCCAGCAGCCGGGGGGCCTGGAGGGAGAACACCATATATTTT
NA,TRBV2,NA,TRBJ1-3,CASTNRNRGTIYF,TGTGCCAGCACCAACCGCAACCGGGGCACCATATATTTT
once,TRBV28,NA,TRBJ2-5,CASISAGETQYF,TGTGCCAGCATCTCGGCGGGAGAGACCCAGTACTTC
NA,TRBV11-2,NA,TRBJ2-6,CASSLLDVGANVLTF,TGTGCCAGCAGCTTATTAGACGTTGGGGCCAACGTCCTGACTTTC
NA,TRBV6-1,TRBD1,TRBJ2-1,CAILGTVYNEQFF,TGTGCCATCCTAGGGACAGTCTACAATGAGCAGTTCTTC
NA,TRBV11-2,NA,TRBJ2-7,CASSRAGSYEQYF,TGTGCCAGCAGTCGAGCTGGCTCCTACGAGCAGTACTTC
once,TRBV6-6,TRBD1,TRBJ1-5,CASASGGYQPQHF,TGTGCCAGCGCATCAGGGGGGTATCAGCCCCAGCATTTT
NA,TRBV29-1,NA,TRBJ2-3,CSVVVRASSTDTQYF,TGCAGCGTTGTAGTAAGGGCCTCTAGCACAGATACGCAGTATTTT
NA,TRBV6-5,NA,TRBJ1-1,CASSYLGNTEAFF,TGTGCCAGCAGTTATTTGGGGAACACTGAAGCTTTCTTT
once,TRBV19,NA,TRBJ2-2,CASSMEGLRTGELFF,TGTGCCAGTAGTATGGAGGGACTCCGAACCGGGGAGCTGTTTTTT
NA,TRBV28,NA,TRBJ1-1,CASRGRWFEDAFF,TGTGCCAGCAGAGGTAGGTGGTTTGAGGACGCTTTCTTT
NA,TRBV19,NA,TRBJ1-3,CASGTQGNTIYF,TGTGCCAGTGGGACACAAGGAAACACCATATATTTT
once,TRBV5-1,TRBD1,TRBJ2-7,CASSAGQGELYEQYF,TGCGCCAGCAGCGCCGGACAGGGGGAACTCTACGAGCAGTACTTC
NA,TRBV6-5,TRBD2,TRBJ2-7,CASALAGSRYEQYF,TGTGCCAGCGCTCTAGCGGGATCCCGCTACGAGCAGTACTTC
NA,TRBV5-4,TRBD2,TRBJ2-5,CASSLLSGRVETQYF,TGTGCCAGCAGCTTGCTTAGCGGGAGGGTAGAGACCCAGTACTTC
NA,TRBV18,NA,TRBJ2-1,CASSPPGTGQWNEQFF,TGTGCCAGCTCACCTCCAGGGACTGGGCAGTGGAATGAGCAGTTCTTC
NA,TRBV28,TRBD1,TRBJ1-5,CALGGTAYSNQPQHF,TGTGCCCTAGGAGGGACAGCGTATAGCAATCAGCCCCAGCATTTT
NA,TRBV29-1,TRBD1,TRBJ1-4,CRCDGTVNEKLFF,TGCAGGTGTGATGGGACAGTTAATGAAAAACTGTTTTTT
NA,TRBV5-1,TRBD2,TRBJ2-1,CASSFIAGGSYNEQFF,TGCGCCAGCAGCTTTATAGCGGGGGGTTCCTACAATGAGCAGTTCTTC
NA,TRBV28,TRBD1,TRBJ2-5,CASTTPTGAGETQYF,TGTGCCAGCACCACTCCGACAGGGGCGGGGGAGACCCAGTACTTC
NA,TRBV7-8,TRBD2,TRBJ2-3,CASSSIAGSTDTQYF,TGTGCCAGCAGCTCTATAGCGGGTAGCACAGATACGCAGTATTTT
once,TRBV30,TRBD2,TRBJ2-3,CAWGSGRTTDTQYF,TGTGCCTGGGGAAGCGGGAGGACTACAGATACGCAGTATTTT
NA,TRBV5-4,NA,TRBJ1-5,CASSLSGNSNQPQHF,TGTGCCAGCAGCTTGTCAGGTAATAGCAATCAGCCCCAGCATTTT
once,TRBV5-5,TRBD1,TRBJ1-1,CASSLGGFWDRGYTEAFF,TGTGCCAGCAGCTTGGGGGGATTTTGGGACAGGGGTTATACTGAAGCTTTCTTT